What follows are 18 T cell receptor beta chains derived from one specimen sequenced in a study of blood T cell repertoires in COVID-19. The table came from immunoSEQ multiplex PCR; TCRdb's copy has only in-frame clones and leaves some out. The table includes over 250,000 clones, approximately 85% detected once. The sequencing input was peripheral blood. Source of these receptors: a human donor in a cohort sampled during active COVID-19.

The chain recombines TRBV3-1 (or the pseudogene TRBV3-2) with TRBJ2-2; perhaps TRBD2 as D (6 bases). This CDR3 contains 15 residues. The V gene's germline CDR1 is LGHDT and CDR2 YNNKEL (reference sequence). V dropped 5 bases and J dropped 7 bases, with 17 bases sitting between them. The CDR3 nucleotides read TGTGCCAGCAGCACTACTAGCAGTTGGCGCGGGGAGCTGTTTTTT. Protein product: CASSTTSSWRGELFF.

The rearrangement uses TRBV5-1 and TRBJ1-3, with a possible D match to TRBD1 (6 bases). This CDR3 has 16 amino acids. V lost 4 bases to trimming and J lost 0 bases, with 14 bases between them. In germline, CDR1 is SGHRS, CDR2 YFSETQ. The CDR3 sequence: CASSADSFTSGNTIYF. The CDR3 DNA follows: TGCGCCAGCAGCGCGGACAGCTTTACCTCTGGAAACACCATATATTTT.

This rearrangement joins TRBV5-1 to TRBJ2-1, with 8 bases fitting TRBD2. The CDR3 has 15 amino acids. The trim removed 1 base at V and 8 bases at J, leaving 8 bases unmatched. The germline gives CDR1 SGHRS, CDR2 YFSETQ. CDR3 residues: CASSLSGGRVDEQFF. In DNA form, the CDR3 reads TGCGCCAGCAGCTTGTCGGGAGGGCGTGTGGATGAGCAGTTCTTC.

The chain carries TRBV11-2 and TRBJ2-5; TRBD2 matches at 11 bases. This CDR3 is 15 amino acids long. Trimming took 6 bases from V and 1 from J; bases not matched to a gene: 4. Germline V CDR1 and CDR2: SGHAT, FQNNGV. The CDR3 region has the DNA TGTGCCAGCAGACGGGGACTAGCGGCCCAAGAGACCCAGTACTTC. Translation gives CASRRGLAAQETQYF.

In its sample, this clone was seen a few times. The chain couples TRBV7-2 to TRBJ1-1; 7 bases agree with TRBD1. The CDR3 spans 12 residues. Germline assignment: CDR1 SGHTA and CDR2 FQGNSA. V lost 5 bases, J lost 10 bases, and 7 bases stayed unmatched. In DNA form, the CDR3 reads TGTGCCAGCAGCCAATCCAGGGGGAGAGCTTTCTTT. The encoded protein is CASSQSRGRAFF.

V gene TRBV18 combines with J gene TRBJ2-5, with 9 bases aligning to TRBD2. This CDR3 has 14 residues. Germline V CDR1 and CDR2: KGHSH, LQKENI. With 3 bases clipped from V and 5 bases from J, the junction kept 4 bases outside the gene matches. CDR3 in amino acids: CASSPGLASETQYF. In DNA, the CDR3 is TGTGCCAGCTCACCGGGACTAGCAAGCGAGACCCAGTACTTC.

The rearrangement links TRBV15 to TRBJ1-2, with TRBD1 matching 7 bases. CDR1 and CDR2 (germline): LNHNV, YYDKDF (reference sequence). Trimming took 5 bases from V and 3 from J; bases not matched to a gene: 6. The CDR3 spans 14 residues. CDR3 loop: CATSSQTGYYGYTF. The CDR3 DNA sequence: TGTGCCACCAGCTCTCAGACAGGGTACTATGGCTACACCTTC.

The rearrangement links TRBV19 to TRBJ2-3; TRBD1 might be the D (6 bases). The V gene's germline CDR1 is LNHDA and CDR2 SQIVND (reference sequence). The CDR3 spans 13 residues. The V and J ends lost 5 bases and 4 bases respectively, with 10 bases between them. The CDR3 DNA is TGTGCCAGTAGTTACAGGGTCGCAGATACGCAGTATTTT. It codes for CASSYRVADTQYF. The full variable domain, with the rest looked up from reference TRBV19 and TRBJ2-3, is DGGITQSPKYLFRKEGQNVTLSCEQNLNHDAMYWYRQDPGQGLRLIYYSQIVNDFQKGDIAEGYSVSREKKESFPLTVTSAQKNPTAFYLCASSYRVADTQYFGPGTRLTVL.

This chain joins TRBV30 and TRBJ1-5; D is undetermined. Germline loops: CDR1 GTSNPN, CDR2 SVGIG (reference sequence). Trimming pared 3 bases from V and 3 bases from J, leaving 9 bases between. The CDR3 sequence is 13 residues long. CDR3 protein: CAWRGLPNQPQHF. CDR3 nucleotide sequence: TGTGCCTGGAGAGGACTTCCCAATCAGCCCCAGCATTTT.

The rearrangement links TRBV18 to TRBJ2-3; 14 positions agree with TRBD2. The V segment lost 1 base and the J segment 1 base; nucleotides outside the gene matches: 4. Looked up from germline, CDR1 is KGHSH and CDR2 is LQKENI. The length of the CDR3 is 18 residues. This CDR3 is CASSPLLGLAGGTDTQYF. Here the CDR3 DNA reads TGTGCCAGCTCACCACTTTTGGGACTAGCGGGAGGCACAGATACGCAGTATTTT.

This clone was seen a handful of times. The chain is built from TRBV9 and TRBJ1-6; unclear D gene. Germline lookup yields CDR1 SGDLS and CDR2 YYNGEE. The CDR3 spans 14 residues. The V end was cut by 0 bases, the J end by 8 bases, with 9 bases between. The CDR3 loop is CASSVDGDDSPLHF. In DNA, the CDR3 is TGTGCCAGCAGCGTAGACGGGGATGATTCACCCCTCCACTTT.

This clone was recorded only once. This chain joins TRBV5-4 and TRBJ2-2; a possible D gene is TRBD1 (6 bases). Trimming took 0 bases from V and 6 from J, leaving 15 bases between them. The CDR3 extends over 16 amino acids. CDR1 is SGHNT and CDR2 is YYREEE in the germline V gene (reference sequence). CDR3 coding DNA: TGTGCCAGCAGCTTGGTTGGGGGCTTTGGATCCGGGGAGCTGTTTTTT. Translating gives CASSLVGGFGSGELFF. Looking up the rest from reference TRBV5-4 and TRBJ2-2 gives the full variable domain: ETGVTQSPTHLIKTRGQQVTLRCSSQSGHNTVSWYQQALGQGPQFIFQYYREEENGRGNFPPRFSGLQFPNYSSELNVNALELDDSALYLCASSLVGGFGSGELFFGEGSRLTVL.

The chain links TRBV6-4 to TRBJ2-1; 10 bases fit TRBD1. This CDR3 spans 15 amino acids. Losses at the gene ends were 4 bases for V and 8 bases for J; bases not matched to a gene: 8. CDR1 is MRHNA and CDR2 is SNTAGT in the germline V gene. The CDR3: CASSAGTGVSDEQFF. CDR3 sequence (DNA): TGTGCCAGCAGTGCCGGGACAGGGGTTTCTGATGAGCAGTTCTTC.

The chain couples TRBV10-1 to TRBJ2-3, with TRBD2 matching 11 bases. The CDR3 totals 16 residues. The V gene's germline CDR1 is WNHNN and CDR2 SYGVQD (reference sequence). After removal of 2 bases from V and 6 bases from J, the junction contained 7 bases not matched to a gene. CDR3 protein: CASSEETSGNTDTQYF. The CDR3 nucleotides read TGCGCCAGCAGTGAGGAGACTAGCGGGAACACGGATACGCAGTATTTT.

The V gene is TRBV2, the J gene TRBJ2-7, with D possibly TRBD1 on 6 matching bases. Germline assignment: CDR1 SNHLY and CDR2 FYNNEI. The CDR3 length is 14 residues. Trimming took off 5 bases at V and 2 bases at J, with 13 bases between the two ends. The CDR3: CASSSQQGPYEQYF. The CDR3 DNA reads TGTGCCAGCAGTTCTCAACAGGGTCCCTACGAGCAGTACTTC.

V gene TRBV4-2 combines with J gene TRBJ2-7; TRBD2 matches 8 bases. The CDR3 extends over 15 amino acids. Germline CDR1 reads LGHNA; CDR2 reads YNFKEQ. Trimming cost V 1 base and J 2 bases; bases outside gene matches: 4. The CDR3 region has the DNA TGTGCCAGCAGCCAAGTATCGGGAGGGACCTACGAGCAGTACTTC. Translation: CASSQVSGGTYEQYF.

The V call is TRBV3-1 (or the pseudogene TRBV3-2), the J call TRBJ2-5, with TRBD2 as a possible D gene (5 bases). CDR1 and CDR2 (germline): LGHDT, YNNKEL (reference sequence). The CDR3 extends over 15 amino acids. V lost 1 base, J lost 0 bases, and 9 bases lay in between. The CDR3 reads CASSQGSGNQETQYF. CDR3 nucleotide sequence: TGTGCCAGCAGCCAAGGAAGCGGAAACCAAGAGACCCAGTACTTC.

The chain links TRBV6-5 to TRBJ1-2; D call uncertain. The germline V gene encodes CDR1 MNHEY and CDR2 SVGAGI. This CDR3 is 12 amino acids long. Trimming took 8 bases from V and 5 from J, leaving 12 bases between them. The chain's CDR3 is CASVAGLYGYTF. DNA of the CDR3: TGTGCCAGCGTCGCGGGTTTATATGGCTACACCTTC.